This is a list of T cell receptor beta chains from one sample in a study of cytomegalovirus exposure and HLA in healthy donors. Measured with immunoSEQ multiplex PCR; TCRdb has only the in-frame clones, and not every one. This table holds 97,000 or so clones, roughly 95% found once. Input material: PBMCs. The receptor source for this set is a woman aged 18 to 35 in good health and CMV-seronegative. CDR3s include the opening cysteine and the closing phenylalanine or tryptophan. D genes are given only for firm matches. Only some rows state a clone size, as once, few, many or a class for expanded clones.

>TRBV29-1|.|.|TRBJ2-7
CSVDPGGKYEQYF
TGCAGCGTTGATCCAGGGGGGAAATACGAGCAGTACTTC
>TRBV9|TRBD2|.|TRBJ2-1
CASSGLASYNEQFF
TGTGCCAGCAGCGGACTAGCGTCCTACAATGAGCAGTTCTTC
>TRBV5-6|.|.|TRBJ2-3
CASSLGTYTDTQYF
TGTGCCAGCAGCTTGGGGACATACACAGATACGCAGTATTTT
>TRBV25-1|TRBD2|.|TRBJ2-3
CASSRGREGLTDTQYF
TGTGCCTCTTCTCGGGGGAGGGAGGGGCTGACAGATACGCAGTATTTT
>TRBV13|TRBD2|.|TRBJ2-7
CASSSGEGSYEQYF
TGTGCCAGCAGCTCCGGGGAGGGCTCCTACGAGCAGTACTTC
>TRBV9|TRBD1|.|TRBJ2-7
CASSGRSGTGEYEQYF
TGTGCCAGCAGCGGTAGGTCCGGGACAGGGGAATACGAGCAGTACTTC
>TRBV2|.|.|TRBJ2-3
CASSVQDLTDTQYF
TGTGCCAGCAGTGTCCAGGACTTGACAGATACGCAGTATTTT
>TRBV29-1|TRBD1|.|TRBJ2-7
CSVLTGQGYEQYF
TGCAGCGTTTTGACGGGACAGGGCTACGAGCAGTACTTC
>TRBV4-1|.|.|TRBJ1-5
CASSRLYRGTDSNQPQHF
TGCGCCAGCAGCCGTCTTTATAGGGGGACGGATAGCAATCAGCCCCAGCATTTT
>TRBV5-4|TRBD2|few|TRBJ2-1
CASSLTSGGDNEQFF
TGTGCCAGCAGCTTGACTAGCGGGGGGGATAATGAGCAGTTCTTC
>TRBV9|.|.|TRBJ1-5
CASSSEGGDSNQPQHF
TGTGCCAGCAGCTCCGAGGGGGGGGATAGCAATCAGCCCCAGCATTTT
>TRBV6-1|.|.|TRBJ2-7
CASSEGFLSKPYF
TGTGCCAGCAGTGAAGGTTTCCTATCGAAACCGTACTTC
>TRBV30|TRBD1|once|TRBJ1-1
CAWAQGMNTEAFF
TGTGCCTGGGCACAGGGGATGAACACTGAAGCTTTCTTT
>TRBV2|.|.|TRBJ1-1
CASSEVSGRNTEAFF
TGTGCCAGCAGTGAGGTCTCTGGGCGAAACACTGAAGCTTTCTTT
>TRBV6-5|TRBD2|.|TRBJ2-7
CASSSGLAGGSYEQYF
TGTGCCAGCAGTTCGGGACTAGCGGGAGGCTCCTACGAGCAGTACTTC
>TRBV10-2|.|few|TRBJ2-7
CASSLDGTYEQYF
TGCGCCAGCAGCCTGGACGGGACCTACGAGCAGTACTTC
>TRBV6-1|.|.|TRBJ1-4
CASIAHIATNEKLFF
TGTGCCAGCATAGCTCACATAGCAACTAATGAAAAACTGTTTTTT
>TRBV2|TRBD2|.|TRBJ2-1
CASSGGLATHNEQFF
TGTGCCAGCAGTGGGGGACTAGCGACCCACAATGAGCAGTTCTTC
>TRBV28|TRBD2|.|TRBJ2-1
CASSLISGPGGVLGNEQFF
TGTGCCAGCAGTTTAATCAGCGGGCCGGGAGGGGTTTTGGGTAATGAGCAGTTCTTC
>TRBV29-1|.|.|TRBJ2-7
CSVAGQDAGLYF
TGCAGCGTCGCCGGACAGGATGCGGGGCTGTACTTC
>TRBV2|.|.|TRBJ2-2
CASTSDLASTGELFF
TGTGCCAGCACCTCCGATTTAGCAAGCACCGGGGAGCTGTTTTTT
>TRBV15|.|.|TRBJ2-5
CATSSQRGMSETQYF
TGTGCCACCAGCAGCCAACGGGGGATGTCGGAGACCCAGTACTTC
>TRBV10-3|TRBD1|.|TRBJ2-7
CAISGQGAGEQYF
TGTGCCATCAGTGGCCAGGGGGCGGGCGAGCAGTACTTC
>TRBV7-2|TRBD2|.|TRBJ2-1
CASSLEPSGGEEQFF
TGTGCCAGCAGCCTGGAACCTAGCGGGGGGGAGGAGCAGTTCTTC
>TRBV2|.|.|TRBJ1-4
CASSESGEKLFF
TGTGCCAGCAGTGAATCCGGTGAAAAACTGTTTTTT
>TRBV28|TRBD1|.|TRBJ1-2
CASSPRQGYGYTF
TGTGCCAGCAGTCCCCGACAGGGCTATGGCTACACCTTC
>TRBV13|TRBD1|once|TRBJ2-7
CASSEFGQGYEQYF
TGTGCCAGCAGCGAATTCGGACAGGGCTACGAGCAGTACTTC
>TRBV7-2|TRBD1|.|TRBJ2-5
CASSSGQGAKTQYF
TGTGCCAGCAGCAGTGGACAGGGGGCCAAGACCCAGTACTTC
>TRBV19|.|.|TRBJ1-5
CASSMSAYQPQHF
TGTGCCAGTAGTATGTCAGCGTATCAGCCCCAGCATTTT
>TRBV4-1|TRBD2|.|TRBJ2-1
CASGQQLAGVGSYNEQFF
TGCGCCAGCGGCCAACAACTAGCGGGAGTGGGCTCCTACAATGAGCAGTTCTTC
>TRBV7-2|TRBD1|.|TRBJ1-2
CASSFNLVRGPYGYTF
TGTGCCAGCAGCTTTAATCTTGTCAGGGGGCCCTATGGCTACACCTTC
>TRBV7-3|.|few|TRBJ2-7
CASSASLSYEQYF
TGTGCCAGCAGCGCGTCACTCTCCTACGAGCAGTACTTC
>TRBV7-9|.|once|TRBJ1-2
CASSLSATHNYGYTF
TGTGCCAGCAGCTTATCCGCGACACACAACTATGGCTACACCTTC
>TRBV7-9|.|.|TRBJ1-3
CASSPSGNTIYF
TGTGCCAGCAGCCCTTCTGGAAACACCATATATTTT
>TRBV9|TRBD2|.|TRBJ2-1
CASSGGSFTDEQFF
TGTGCCAGCTCGGGGGGAAGTTTTACAGATGAGCAGTTCTTC
>TRBV5-6|.|.|TRBJ2-1
CASSLQGGDAYNEQFF
TGTGCCAGCAGCTTGCAAGGCGGGGACGCCTACAATGAGCAGTTCTTC
>TRBV7-9|TRBD1|.|TRBJ1-4
CASSPQGDPEKLFF
TGTGCCAGCAGCCCCCAGGGGGACCCAGAAAAACTGTTTTTT
>TRBV7-2|.|.|TRBJ1-5
CASSLSSHQPQHF
TGTGCCAGCAGCTTATCCTCCCATCAGCCCCAGCATTTT
>TRBV15|TRBD1|.|TRBJ1-1
CATSRETGQSNTEAFF
TGTGCCACCAGCAGAGAAACGGGACAGTCTAACACTGAAGCTTTCTTT
>TRBV6-6|TRBD1|.|TRBJ1-4
CASSQGQATEKLFF
TGTGCCAGCAGCCAGGGACAGGCGACTGAAAAACTGTTTTTT
>TRBV2|TRBD2|.|TRBJ2-5
CASRLPSGGRQETQYF
TGTGCCAGCAGGCTTCCTAGCGGGGGCCGCCAAGAGACCCAGTACTTC
>TRBV25-1|.|.|TRBJ2-2
CASSEQGTTGELFF
TGTGCCAGCAGTGAGCAGGGCACCACCGGGGAGCTGTTTTTT
>TRBV7-2|.|.|TRBJ1-2
CASSLVAGVYGYTF
TGTGCCAGCAGCTTAGTTGCAGGCGTCTATGGCTACACCTTC
>TRBV7-9|TRBD1|.|TRBJ1-3
CASSLLQGSSGNTIYF
TGTGCCAGCAGCTTACTACAGGGGAGCTCTGGAAACACCATATATTTT